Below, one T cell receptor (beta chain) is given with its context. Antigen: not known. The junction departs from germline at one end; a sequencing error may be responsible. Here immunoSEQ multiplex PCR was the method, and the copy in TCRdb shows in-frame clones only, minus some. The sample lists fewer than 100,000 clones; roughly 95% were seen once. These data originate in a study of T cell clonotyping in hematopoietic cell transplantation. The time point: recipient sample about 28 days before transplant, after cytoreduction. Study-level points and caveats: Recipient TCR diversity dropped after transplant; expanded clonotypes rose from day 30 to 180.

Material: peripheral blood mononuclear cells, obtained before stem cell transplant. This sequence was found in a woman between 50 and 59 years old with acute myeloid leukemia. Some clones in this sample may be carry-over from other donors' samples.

Here the CDR3 reads CASRAGTSRDTQYF. In DNA, the CDR3 is TGTGCCAGCAGGGCCGGGACTAGCAGAGATACGCAGTATTTT. The rearrangement links TRBV6-5 to TRBJ2-3; 9 nucleotides line up with TRBD2. The CDR3 consists of 14 residues. Germline values: CDR1 MNHEY, CDR2 SVGAGI.